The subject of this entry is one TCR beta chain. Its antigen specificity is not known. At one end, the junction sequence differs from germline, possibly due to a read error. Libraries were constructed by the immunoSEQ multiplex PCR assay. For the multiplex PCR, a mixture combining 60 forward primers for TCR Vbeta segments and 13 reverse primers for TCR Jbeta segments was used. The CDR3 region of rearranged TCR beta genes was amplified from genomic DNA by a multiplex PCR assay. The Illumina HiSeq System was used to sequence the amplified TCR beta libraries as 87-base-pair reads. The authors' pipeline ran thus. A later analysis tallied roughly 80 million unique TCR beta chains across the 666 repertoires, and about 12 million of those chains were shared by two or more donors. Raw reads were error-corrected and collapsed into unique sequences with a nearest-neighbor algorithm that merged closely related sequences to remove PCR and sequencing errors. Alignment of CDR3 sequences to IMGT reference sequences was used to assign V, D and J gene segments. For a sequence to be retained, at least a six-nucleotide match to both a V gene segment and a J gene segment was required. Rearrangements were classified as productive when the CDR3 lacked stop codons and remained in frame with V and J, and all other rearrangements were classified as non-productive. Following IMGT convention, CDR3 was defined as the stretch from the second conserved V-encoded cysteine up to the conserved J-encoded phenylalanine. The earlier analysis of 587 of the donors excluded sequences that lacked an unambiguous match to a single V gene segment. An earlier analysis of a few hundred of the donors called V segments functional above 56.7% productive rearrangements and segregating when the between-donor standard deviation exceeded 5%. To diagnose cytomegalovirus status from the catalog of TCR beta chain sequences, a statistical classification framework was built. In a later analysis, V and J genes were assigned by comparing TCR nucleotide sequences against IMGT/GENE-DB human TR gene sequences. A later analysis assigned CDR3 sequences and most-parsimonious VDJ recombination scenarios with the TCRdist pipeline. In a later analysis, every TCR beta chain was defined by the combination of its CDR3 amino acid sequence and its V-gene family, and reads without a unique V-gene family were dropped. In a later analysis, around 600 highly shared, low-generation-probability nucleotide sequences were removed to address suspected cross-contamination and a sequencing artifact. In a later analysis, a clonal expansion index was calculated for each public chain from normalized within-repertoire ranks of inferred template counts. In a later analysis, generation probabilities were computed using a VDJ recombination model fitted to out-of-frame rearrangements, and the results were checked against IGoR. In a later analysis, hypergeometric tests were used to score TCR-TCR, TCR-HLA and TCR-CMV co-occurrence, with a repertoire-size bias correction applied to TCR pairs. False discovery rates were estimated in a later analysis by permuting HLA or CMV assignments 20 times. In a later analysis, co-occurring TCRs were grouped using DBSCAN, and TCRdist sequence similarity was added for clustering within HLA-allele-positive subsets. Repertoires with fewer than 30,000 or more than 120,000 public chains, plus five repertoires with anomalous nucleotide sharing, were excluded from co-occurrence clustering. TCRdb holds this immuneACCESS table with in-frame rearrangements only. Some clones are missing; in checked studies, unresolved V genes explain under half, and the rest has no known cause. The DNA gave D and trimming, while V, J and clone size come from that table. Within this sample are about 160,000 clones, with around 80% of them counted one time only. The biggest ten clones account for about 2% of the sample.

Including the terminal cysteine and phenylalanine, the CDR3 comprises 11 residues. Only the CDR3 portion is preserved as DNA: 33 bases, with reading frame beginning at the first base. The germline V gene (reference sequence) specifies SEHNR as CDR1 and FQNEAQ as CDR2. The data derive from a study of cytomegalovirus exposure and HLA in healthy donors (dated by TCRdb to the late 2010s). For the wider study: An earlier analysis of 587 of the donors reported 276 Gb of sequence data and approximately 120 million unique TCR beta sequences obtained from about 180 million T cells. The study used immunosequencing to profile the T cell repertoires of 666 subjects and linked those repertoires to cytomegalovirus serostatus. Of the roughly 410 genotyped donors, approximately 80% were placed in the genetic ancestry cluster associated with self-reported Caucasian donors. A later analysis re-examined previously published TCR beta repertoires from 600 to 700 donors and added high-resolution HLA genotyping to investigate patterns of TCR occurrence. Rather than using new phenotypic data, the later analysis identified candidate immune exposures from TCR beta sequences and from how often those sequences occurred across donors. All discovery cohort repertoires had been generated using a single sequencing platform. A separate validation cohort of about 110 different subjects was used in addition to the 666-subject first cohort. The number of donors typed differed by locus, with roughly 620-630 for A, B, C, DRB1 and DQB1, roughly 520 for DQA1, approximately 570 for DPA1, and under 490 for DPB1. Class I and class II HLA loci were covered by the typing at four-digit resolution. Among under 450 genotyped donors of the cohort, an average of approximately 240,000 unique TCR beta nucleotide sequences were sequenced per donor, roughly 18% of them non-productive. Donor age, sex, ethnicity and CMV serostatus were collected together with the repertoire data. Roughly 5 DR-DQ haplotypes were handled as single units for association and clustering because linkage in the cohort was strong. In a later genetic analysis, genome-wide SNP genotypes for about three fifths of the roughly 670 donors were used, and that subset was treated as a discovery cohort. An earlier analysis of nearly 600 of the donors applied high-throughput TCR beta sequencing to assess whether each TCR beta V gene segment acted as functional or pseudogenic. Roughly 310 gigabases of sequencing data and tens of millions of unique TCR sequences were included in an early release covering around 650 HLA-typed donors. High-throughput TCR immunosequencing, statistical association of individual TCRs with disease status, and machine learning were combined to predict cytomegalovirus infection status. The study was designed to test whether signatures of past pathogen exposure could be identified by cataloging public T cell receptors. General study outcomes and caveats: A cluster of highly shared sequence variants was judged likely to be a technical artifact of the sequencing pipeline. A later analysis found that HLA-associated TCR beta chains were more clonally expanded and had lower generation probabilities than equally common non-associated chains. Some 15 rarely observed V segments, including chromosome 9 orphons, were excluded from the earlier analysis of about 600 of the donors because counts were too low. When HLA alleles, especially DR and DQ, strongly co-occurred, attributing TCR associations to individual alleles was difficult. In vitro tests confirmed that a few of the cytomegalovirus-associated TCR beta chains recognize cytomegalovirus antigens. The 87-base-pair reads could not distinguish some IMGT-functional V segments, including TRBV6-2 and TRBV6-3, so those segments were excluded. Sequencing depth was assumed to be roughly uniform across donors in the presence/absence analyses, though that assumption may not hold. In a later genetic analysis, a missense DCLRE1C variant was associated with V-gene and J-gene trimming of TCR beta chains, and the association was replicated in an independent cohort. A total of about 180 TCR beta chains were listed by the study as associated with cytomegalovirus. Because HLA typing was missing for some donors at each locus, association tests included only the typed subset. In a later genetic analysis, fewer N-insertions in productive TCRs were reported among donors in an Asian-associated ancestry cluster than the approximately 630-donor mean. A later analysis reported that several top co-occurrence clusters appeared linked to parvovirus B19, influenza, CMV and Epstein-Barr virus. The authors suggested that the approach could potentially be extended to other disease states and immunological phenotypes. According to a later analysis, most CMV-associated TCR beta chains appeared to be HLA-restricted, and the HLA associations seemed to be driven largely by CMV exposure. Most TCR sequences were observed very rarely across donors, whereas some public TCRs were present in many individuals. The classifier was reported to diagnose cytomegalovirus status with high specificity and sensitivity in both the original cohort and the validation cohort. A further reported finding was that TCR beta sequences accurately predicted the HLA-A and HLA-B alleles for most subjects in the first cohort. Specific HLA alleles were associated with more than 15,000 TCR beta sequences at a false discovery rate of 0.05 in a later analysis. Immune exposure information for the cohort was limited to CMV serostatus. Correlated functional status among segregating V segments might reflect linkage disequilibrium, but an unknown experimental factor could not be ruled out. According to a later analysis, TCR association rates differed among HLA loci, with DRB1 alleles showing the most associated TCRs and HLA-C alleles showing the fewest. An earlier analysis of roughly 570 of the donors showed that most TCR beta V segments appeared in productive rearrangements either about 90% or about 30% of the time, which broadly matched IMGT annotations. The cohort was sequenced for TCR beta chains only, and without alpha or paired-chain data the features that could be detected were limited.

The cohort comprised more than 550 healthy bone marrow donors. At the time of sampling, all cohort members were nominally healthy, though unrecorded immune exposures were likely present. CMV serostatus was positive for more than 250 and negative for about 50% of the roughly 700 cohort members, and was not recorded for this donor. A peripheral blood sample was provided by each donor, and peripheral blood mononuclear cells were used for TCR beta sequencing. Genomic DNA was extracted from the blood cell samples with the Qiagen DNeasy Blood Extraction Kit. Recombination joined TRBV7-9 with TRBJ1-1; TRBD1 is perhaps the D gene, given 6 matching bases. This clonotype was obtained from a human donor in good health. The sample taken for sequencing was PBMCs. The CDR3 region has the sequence CASVRDTEALF. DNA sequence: TGTGCCAGCGTTAGGGACACTGAAGCTCTCTTT. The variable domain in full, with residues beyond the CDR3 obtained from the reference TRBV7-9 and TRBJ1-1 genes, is DTGVSQNPRHKITKRGQNVTFRCDPISEHNRLYWYRQTLGQGPEFLTYFQNEAQLEKSRLLSDRFSAERPKGSFSTLEIQRTEQGDSAMYLCASVRDTEALFGQGTRLTVV.